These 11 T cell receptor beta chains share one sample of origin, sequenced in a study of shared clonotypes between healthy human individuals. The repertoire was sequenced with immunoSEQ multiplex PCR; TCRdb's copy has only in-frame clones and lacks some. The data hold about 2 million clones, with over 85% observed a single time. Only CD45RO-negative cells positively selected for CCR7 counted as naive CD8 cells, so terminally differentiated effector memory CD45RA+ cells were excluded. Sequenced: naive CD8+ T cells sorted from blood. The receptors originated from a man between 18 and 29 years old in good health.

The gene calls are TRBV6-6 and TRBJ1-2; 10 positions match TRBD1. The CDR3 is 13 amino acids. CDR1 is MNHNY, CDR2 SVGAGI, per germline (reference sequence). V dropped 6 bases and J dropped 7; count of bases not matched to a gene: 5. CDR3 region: CASSPTGGLGYTF. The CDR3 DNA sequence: TGTGCCAGCAGCCCGACAGGGGGCCTTGGCTACACCTTC.

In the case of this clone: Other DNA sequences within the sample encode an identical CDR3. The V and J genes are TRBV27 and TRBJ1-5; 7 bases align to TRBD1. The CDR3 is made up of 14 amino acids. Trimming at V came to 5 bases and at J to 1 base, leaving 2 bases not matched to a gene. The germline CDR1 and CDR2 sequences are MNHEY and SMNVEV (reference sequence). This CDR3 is CASSLTGSNQPQHF. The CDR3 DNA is TGTGCCAGCAGTCTGACAGGGAGCAATCAGCCCCAGCATTTT.

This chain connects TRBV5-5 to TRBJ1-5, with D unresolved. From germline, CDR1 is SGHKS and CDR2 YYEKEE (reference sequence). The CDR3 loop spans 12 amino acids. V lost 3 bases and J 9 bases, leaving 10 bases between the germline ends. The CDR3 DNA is TGTGCCAGCAGCTCCCTCTCCGGGCCCCAGCATTTT. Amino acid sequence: CASSSLSGPQHF.

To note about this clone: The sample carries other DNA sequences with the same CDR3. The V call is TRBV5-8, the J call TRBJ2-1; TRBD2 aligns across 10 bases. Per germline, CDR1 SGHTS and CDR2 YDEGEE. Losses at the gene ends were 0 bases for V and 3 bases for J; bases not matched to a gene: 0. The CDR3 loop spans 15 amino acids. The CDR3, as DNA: TGTGCCAGCAGCTTGGGACTAGCGGGCTACAATGAGCAGTTCTTC. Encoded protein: CASSLGLAGYNEQFF.

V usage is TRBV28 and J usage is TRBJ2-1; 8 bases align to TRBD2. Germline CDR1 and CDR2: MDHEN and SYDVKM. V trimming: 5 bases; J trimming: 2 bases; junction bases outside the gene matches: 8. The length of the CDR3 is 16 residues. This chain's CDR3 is CASSPGTSGPYNEQFF. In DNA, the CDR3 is TGTGCCAGCAGTCCCGGGACTAGTGGCCCCTACAATGAGCAGTTCTTC.

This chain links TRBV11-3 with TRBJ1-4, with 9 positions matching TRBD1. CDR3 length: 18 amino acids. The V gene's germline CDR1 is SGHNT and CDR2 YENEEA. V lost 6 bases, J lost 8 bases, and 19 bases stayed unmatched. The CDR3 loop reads CASSPSGTGSIRREKLFF. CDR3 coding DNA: TGTGCCAGCAGTCCTAGCGGGACAGGGTCAATTCGTCGAGAAAAACTGTTTTTT.

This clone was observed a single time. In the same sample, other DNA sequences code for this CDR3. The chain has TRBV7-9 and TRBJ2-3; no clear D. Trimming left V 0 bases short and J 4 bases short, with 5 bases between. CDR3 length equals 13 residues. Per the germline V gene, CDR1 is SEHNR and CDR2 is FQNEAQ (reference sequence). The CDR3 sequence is CASSLAGPDTQYF. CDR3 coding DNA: TGTGCCAGCAGCTTAGCCGGTCCAGATACGCAGTATTTT. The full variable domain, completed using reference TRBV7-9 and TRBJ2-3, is DTGVSQNPRHKITKRGQNVTFRCDPISEHNRLYWYRQTLGQGPEFLTYFQNEAQLEKSRLLSDRFSAERPKGSFSTLEIQRTEQGDSAMYLCASSLAGPDTQYFGPGTRLTVL.

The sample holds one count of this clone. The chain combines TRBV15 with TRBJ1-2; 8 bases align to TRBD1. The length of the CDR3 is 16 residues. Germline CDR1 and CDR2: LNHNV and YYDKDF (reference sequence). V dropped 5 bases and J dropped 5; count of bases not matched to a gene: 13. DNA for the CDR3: TGTGCCACCAGCGGGTTTTCGGACAGGGCTGGTTATGGCTACACCTTC. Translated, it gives CATSGFSDRAGYGYTF. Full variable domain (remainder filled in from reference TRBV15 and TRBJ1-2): DAMVIQNPRYQVTQFGKPVTLSCSQTLNHNVMYWYQQKSSQAPKLLFHYYDKDFNNEADTPDNFQSRRPNTSFCFLDIRSPGLGDTAMYLCATSGFSDRAGYGYTFGSGTRLTVV.

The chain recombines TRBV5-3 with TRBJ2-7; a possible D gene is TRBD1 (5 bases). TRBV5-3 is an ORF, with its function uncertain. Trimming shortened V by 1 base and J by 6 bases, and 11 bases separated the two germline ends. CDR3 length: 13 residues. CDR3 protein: CARSLRGGTEQYF. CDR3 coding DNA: TGTGCCAGAAGCTTGAGGGGCGGAACCGAGCAGTACTTC.

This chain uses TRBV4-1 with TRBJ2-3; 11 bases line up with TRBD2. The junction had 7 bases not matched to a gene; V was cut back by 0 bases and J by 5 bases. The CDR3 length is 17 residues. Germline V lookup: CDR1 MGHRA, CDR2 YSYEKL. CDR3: CASSQDQTSGVGDTQYF. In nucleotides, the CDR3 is TGCGCCAGCAGCCAAGACCAGACTAGCGGGGTAGGAGATACGCAGTATTTT.

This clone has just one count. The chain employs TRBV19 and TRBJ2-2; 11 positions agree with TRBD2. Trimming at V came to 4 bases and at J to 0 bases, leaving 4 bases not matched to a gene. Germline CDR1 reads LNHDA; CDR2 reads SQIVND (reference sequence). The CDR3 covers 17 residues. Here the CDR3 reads CASSNVLAGANTGELFF. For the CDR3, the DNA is TGTGCCAGTAGTAACGTACTAGCGGGGGCGAACACCGGGGAGCTGTTTTTT. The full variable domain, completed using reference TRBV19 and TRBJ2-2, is DGGITQSPKYLFRKEGQNVTLSCEQNLNHDAMYWYRQDPGQGLRLIYYSQIVNDFQKGDIAEGYSVSREKKESFPLTVTSAQKNPTAFYLCASSNVLAGANTGELFFGEGSRLTVL.